This paragraph reports one TCR beta chain. Its antigen is unknown. Primers included in the PCR were 60 Vbeta and 13 Jbeta primers. Measured with immunoSEQ multiplex PCR; TCRdb has only the in-frame clones, and not every one. The table has approximately 130,000 clones, about 85% seen once. The CDR3 is 14 amino acids. The germline V and J ends were trimmed by 2 bases and 2 bases, with 9 bases remaining between them. The germline CDR1 and CDR2 sequences are SGHDN and FVKESK. The sample is drawn from a study of cytomegalovirus exposure and HLA in healthy donors. Findings and caveats of the study: The investigators catalogued 150 or so TCR beta chains as cytomegalovirus-associated. As a later analysis showed, a missense DCLRE1C variant was linked to trimming of TCR beta V- and J-genes. Most of the TCR beta V segments (in an earlier analysis) were productive either about 87% or about 30% of the time. The presence/absence work took it that sequencing depth was about the same across donors.

Sequencing used PBMCs. The clonotype comes from a boy younger than 18 in good health and CMV-seronegative. The J gene is TRBJ1-2, the V gene TRBV14; D call uncertain. CDR3: CASSQLTLNYGYTF. DNA of the CDR3: TGTGCCAGCAGCCAACTTACCCTAAACTATGGCTACACCTTC.